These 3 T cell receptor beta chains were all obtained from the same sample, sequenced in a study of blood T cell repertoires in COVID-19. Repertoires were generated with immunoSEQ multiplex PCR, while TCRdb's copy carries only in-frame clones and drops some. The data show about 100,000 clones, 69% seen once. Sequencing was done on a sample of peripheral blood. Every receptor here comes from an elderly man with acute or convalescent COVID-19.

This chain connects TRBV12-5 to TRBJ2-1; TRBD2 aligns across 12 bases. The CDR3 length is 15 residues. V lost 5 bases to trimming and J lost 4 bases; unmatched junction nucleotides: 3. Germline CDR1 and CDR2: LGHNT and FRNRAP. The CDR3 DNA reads TGTGCTAGTGGTATCGGACTAGCGGGATACAATGAGCAGTTCTTC. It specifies CASGIGLAGYNEQFF.

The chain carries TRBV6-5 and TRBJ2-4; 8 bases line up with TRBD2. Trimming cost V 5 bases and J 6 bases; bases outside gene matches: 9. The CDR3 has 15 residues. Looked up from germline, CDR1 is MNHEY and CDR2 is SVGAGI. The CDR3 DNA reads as TGTGCCAGCAGTCAGGTCGGACTAGCCGGAAACATTCAGTACTTC. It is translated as CASSQVGLAGNIQYF.

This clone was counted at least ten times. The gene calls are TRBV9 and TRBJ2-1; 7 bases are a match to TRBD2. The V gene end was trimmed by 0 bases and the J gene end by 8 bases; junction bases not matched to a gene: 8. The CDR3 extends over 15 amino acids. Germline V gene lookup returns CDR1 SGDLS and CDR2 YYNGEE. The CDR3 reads CASSVVSGRAHEQFF. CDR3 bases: TGTGCCAGCAGCGTAGTTTCAGGGAGGGCCCATGAGCAGTTCTTC.